This TCR beta chain was captured by sequencing in a study of PD-1 blockade in classical Hodgkin lymphoma. Across the whole study: Patients were given intravenous nivolumab, 3 mg/kg, every 2 weeks. The study, taken as a whole, reports: With respect to the repertoire differences, their causes, possibly disease activity or prior therapy, remain undefined. Newly diagnosed patients were reported to start with lower TCR diversity than healthy donors. Among the patients, those starting nivolumab under 1 year after ASCT were excluded.

Concerning this clone: Its target is unknown.

Data came from immunoSEQ multiplex PCR; TCRdb stores just in-frame clones and leaves some out. The sample consists of about 12,000 clones, around four fifths of them appearing once. Unmatched junction bases numbered 4, after V lost 5 bases and J lost 4 bases. CDR1 and CDR2 from the germline V gene are MNHNY and SVGAGI (reference sequence). The CDR3 is 13 amino acids. Exposure to brentuximab vedotin varied, and each patient had relapsed following autologous stem cell transplantation. The authors purified CD4+ T cells from thawed PBMCs by magnetic negative selection. The gene calls are TRBV6-6 and TRBJ1-2; 7 bases fit TRBD1. The source is a human donor with classical Hodgkin lymphoma. The sequences come from CD4+ T cells from blood, collected at baseline. The CDR3 here is CASSPGGVYGYTF. CDR3 sequence (DNA): TGTGCCAGCAGTCCAGGGGGAGTCTATGGCTACACCTTC.